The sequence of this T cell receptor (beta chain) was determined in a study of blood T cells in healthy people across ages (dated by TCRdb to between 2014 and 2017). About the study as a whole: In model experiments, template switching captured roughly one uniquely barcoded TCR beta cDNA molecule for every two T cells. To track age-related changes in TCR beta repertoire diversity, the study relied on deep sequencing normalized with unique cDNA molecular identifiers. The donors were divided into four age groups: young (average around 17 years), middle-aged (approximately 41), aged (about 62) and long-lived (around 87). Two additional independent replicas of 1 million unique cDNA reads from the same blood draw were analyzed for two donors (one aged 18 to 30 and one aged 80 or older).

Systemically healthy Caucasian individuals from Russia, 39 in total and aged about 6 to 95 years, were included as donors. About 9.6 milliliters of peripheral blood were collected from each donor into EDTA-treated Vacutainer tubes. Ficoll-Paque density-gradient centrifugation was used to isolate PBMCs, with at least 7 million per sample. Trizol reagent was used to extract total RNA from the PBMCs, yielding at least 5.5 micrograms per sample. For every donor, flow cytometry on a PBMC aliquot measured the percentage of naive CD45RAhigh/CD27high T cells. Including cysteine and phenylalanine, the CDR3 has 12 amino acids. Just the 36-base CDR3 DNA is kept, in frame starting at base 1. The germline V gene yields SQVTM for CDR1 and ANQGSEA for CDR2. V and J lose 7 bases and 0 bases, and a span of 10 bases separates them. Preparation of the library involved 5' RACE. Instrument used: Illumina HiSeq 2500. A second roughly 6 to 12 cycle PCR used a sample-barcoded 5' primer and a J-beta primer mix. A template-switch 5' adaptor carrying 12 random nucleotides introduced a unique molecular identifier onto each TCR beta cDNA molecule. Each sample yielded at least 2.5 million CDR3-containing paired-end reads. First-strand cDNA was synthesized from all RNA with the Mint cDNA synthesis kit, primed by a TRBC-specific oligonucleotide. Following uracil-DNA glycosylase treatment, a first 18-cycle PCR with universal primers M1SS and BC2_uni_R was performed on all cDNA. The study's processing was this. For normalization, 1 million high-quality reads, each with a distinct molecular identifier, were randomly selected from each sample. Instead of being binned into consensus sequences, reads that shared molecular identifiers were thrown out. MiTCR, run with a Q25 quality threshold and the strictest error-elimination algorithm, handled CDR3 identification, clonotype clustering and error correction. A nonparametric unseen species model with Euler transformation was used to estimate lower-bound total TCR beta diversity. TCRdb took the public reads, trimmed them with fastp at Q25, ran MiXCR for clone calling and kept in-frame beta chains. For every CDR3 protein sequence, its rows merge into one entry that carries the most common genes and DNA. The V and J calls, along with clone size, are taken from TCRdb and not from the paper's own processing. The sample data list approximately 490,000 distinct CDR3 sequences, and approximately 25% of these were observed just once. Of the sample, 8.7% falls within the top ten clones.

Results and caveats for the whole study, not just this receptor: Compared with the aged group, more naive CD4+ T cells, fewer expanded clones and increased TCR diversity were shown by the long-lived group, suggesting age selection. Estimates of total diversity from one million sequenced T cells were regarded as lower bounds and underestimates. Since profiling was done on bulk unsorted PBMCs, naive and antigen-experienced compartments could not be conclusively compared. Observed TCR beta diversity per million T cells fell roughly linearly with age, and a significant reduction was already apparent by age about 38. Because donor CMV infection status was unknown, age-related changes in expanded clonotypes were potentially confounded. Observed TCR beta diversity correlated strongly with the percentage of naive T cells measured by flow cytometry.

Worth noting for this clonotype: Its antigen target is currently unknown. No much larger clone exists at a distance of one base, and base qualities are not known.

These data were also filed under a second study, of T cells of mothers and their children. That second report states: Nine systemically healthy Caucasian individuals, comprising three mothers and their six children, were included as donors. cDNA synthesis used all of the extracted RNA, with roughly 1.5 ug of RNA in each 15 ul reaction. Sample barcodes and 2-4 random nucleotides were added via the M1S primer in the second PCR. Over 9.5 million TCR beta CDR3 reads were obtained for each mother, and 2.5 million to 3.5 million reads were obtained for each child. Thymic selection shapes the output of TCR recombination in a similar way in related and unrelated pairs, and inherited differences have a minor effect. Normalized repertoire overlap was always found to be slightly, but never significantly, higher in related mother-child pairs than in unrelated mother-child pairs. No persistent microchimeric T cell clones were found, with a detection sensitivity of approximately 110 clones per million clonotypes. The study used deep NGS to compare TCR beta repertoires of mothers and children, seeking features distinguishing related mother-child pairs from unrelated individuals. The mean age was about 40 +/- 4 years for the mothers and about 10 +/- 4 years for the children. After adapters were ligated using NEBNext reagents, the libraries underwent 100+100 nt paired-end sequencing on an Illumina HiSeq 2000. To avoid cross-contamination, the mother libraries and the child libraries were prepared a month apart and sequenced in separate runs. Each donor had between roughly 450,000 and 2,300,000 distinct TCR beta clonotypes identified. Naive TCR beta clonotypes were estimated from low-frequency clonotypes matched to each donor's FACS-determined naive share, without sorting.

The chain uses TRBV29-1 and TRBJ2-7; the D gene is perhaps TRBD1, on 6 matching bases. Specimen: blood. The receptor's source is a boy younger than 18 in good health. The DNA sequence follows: TGCAGCGCTGGACAGACCTCCTACGAGCAGTACTTC. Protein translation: CSAGQTSYEQYF.